This T cell receptor (beta chain) was sequenced in a study of cytomegalovirus exposure and HLA in healthy donors. Germline-derived CDR1 and CDR2 are MNHEY and SVGAGI. J lost 2 bases, V lost 5 bases, and 3 bases had no gene match. There are 13 residues in the CDR3. Amplification used 60 Vbeta primers and 13 Jbeta primers. Generated by immunoSEQ multiplex PCR, the TCRdb table keeps only in-frame clones and is missing some. The sample has 100,000 to 140,000 clones; approximately 80% are singletons. Points from the study as a whole: Three of the chains that were CMV-associated were confirmed in vitro to be specific for CMV antigens.

Details on this clone: The antigen is undetermined.

The V call is TRBV6-5, the J call TRBJ2-7; TRBD1 aligns across 7 bases. The specimen sequenced was PBMCs. This TCR was sampled from a male donor in good health and CMV-seronegative. CDR3: CASSRDSTYEQYF. For the CDR3, the DNA is TGTGCCAGCAGTAGGGACAGCACCTACGAGCAGTACTTC.